The TCR beta chain under discussion was sequenced for a study of T cell repertoires in cytomegalovirus infection. Study details: The public TCR beta signatures pointed to both CMV infection and matching HLA type. Findings of the study overall: HLA-C-restricted TCR beta clonotypes specific for CMV led the ex vivo response.

Via MiXCR, TCRdb re-called the reads, giving one row per CDR3 protein. There are roughly 76,000 distinct CDR3 sequences in the sample; around 3.4% occur only once, and 4% to 5.5% lies in the top ten. This clonotype was counted at least ten times. The antigen is undetermined. Looked up from germline, CDR1 is SGHTA and CDR2 is FQGTGA. This CDR3 contains 15 residues. V dropped 8 bases and J dropped 0 bases, with 15 bases sitting between them. The rearrangement links TRBV7-3 to TRBJ2-3; possibly TRBD1 for D (5 bases). This clonotype was obtained from a human donor in good health (CMV status not recorded). Some clones in this sample may be carry-over from other donors' samples. Sequenced material: PBMCs. CDR3 protein: CASREQAQSTDTQYF. The CDR3 DNA is TGTGCCAGCCGTGAACAGGCGCAGAGCACAGATACGCAGTATTTT. Based on the CDR3 plus reference TRBV7-3 and TRBJ2-3, the full variable domain is GAGVSQTPSNKVTEKGKYVELRCDPISGHTALYWYRQSLGQGPEFLIYFQGTGAADDSGLPNDRFFAVRPEGSVSTLKIQRTERGDSAVYLCASREQAQSTDTQYFGPGTRLTVL.